This T cell receptor beta chain appears in the sequencing data of a study of T cell responses to AZD1222 COVID-19 vaccine. Broader study findings: Spike-wide coverage was observed for vaccine-associated CD4 TCRs, with dominant responses at 160-218 and 743-854. At baseline, just a handful of AZD1222 recipients tested seropositive.

Profiling relied on immunoSEQ multiplex PCR, and the TCRdb table lists in-frame clones only, not all of them. The top ten clones hold under 2% of a sample with some 170,000 clones, approximately 91% of them seen once. As to this clone: The target antigen is unknown.

V trimming: 4 bases; J trimming: 1 base; junction bases outside the gene matches: 15. The CDR3 runs 19 residues. Germline V gene lookup returns CDR1 SNHLY and CDR2 FYNNEI. Sequenced here: peripheral blood, sampled 28 days after the second AZD1222 dose. This sequence was found in an adult who received the AZD1222 COVID-19 vaccine. V and J are TRBV2 and TRBJ1-4; TRBD1 aligns across 7 bases. The CDR3 sequence: CASSVNPGQWKGTNEKLFF. The DNA of the CDR3 is TGTGCCAGCAGTGTTAACCCGGGACAGTGGAAGGGAACTAATGAAAAACTGTTTTTT. The full variable domain, in which reference TRBV2 and TRBJ1-4 provide the parts outside the CDR3, is EPEVTQTPSHQVTQMGQEVILRCVPISNHLYFYWYRQILGQKVEFLVSFYNNEISEKSEIFDDQFSVERPDGSNFTLKIRSTKLEDSAMYFCASSVNPGQWKGTNEKLFFGSGTQLSVL.